This is a list of T cell receptor beta chains from one sample in a study of Ad26.COV2.S vaccination and SARS-CoV-2 variants. Libraries were prepared by immunoSEQ multiplex PCR; TCRdb keeps only in-frame clonotypes and omits some of them. The sample has about 480,000 clones; roughly 85% are singletons. Sequenced here: peripheral blood, sampled in a trial of Ad26.COV2.S vaccine versus placebo. The receptors here all came from a person between 18 and 65 years old who received the Ad26.COV2.S COVID-19 vaccine or a placebo. Each CDR3 is given with its conserved first and last residue. A D gene is named only where the DNA matches it firmly. Clone size, where shown, is once, few, many, or a class for clones that have expanded.

>TRBJ1-2|few|TRBV4-3|-
CASSQEFPNYGYTF
TGCGCCAGCAGCCAGGAGTTTCCTAACTATGGCTACACCTTC
>TRBJ2-7|-|TRBV29-1|TRBD2
CSVETGLATSYEQYF
TGCAGCGTTGAAACGGGACTAGCAACATCCTACGAGCAGTACTTC
>TRBJ1-1|-|TRBV5-4|-
CASSLGFENTEAFF
TGTGCCAGCAGCTTGGGTTTTGAGAACACTGAAGCTTTCTTT
>TRBJ2-1|-|TRBV3-1/TRBV3-2|TRBD2
CASSQRTSGNEQFF
TGTGCCAGCAGCCAAAGGACTAGCGGCAATGAGCAGTTCTTC
>TRBJ2-1|-|TRBV6-5|-
CASSLAFSYNEQFF
TGTGCCAGCAGTCTAGCGTTCTCCTACAATGAGCAGTTCTTC
>TRBJ1-1|-|TRBV18|-
CASSPVWGANTEAFF
TGTGCCAGCTCACCGGTATGGGGGGCGAACACTGAAGCTTTCTTT
>TRBJ2-5|once|TRBV11-2|TRBD1
CASSLRTGPRVGETQYF
TGTGCCAGCAGCTTGCGGACAGGCCCGCGGGTGGGGGAGACCCAGTACTTC
>TRBJ2-7|-|TRBV24-1|-
CATSDSWTPQYF
TGTGCCACCAGTGATTCTTGGACACCTCAGTACTTC
>TRBJ2-7|-|TRBV27|-
CASALSSTSSTYEQYF
TGTGCCAGTGCACTGAGTTCGACATCCTCCACCTACGAGCAGTACTTC
>TRBJ2-1|-|TRBV4-1|-
CASSQYNEQFF
TGCGCCAGCAGCCAGTACAATGAGCAGTTCTTC
>TRBJ2-1|-|TRBV30|TRBD1
CAWSEPDRDNEQFF
TGTGCCTGGAGTGAACCCGACAGGGACAATGAGCAGTTCTTC
>TRBJ1-1|-|TRBV6-1|TRBD1
CASSGGGGMWNTEAFF
TGTGCCAGCAGTGGAGGGGGCGGGATGTGGAACACTGAAGCTTTCTTT
>TRBJ2-1|few|TRBV18|-
CASSPGGPDEQFF
TGTGCCAGCTCACCGGGGGGCCCGGATGAGCAGTTCTTC
>TRBJ2-3|-|TRBV3-1/TRBV3-2|-
CASRELGTDTQYF
TGTGCCAGCCGGGAGCTAGGCACAGATACGCAGTATTTT
>TRBJ1-1|-|TRBV10-3|-
CAISLTPLGTTNTEAFF
TGTGCCATAAGCCTAACCCCTCTCGGGACAACGAACACTGAAGCTTTCTTT
>TRBJ2-1|many|TRBV23-1|-
CASSPGGGVRSYNEQFF
TGCGCCAGCAGTCCCGGCGGAGGGGTTCGGTCCTACAATGAGCAGTTCTTC
>TRBJ1-2|many|TRBV7-9|-
CATRTGHTGIDDGYTF
TGTGCCACTAGGACTGGGCACACAGGGATTGACGATGGCTACACCTTC
>TRBJ2-2|-|TRBV27|-
CASRPQGGGELFF
TGTGCCAGCAGACCTCAGGGCGGCGGGGAGCTGTTTTTT
>TRBJ2-1|-|TRBV3-1/TRBV3-2|-
CASSQDHRSYNEQFF
TGTGCCAGCAGCCAAGATCATAGATCATACAATGAGCAGTTCTTC
>TRBJ2-3|many|TRBV6-4|-
CASSDSAGSTDTQYF
TGTGCCAGCAGTGACTCGGCGGGGAGCACAGATACGCAGTATTTT
>TRBJ2-7|few|TRBV7-2|-
CASSYEPGLQYF
TGTGCCAGCAGCTATGAACCGGGACTTCAGTACTTC
>TRBJ1-5|-|TRBV28|-
CASSLQQTNSNQPQHF
TGTGCCAGCAGTTTGCAACAGACAAATAGCAATCAGCCCCAGCATTTT
>TRBJ1-4|-|TRBV7-2|TRBD1
CASRQQGREGEKLFF
TGTGCCAGCAGGCAACAGGGGAGAGAAGGTGAAAAACTGTTTTTT
>TRBJ2-7|once|TRBV3-1/TRBV3-2|-
CASSQDYPERMVYEQYF
TGTGCCAGCAGCCAAGATTATCCGGAGCGGATGGTCTACGAGCAGTACTTC
>TRBJ2-6|-|TRBV6-2/TRBV6-3|TRBD1
CASSPPLGQGAGANVLTF
TGTGCCAGCAGTCCGCCCCTCGGACAGGGCGCTGGGGCCAACGTCCTGACTTTC
>TRBJ1-1|-|TRBV28|-
CASSPQWGEAFF
TGTGCCAGCAGTCCCCAGTGGGGTGAAGCTTTCTTT
>TRBJ2-1|-|TRBV28|-
CASAEQWGNRDEQFF
TGTGCCAGCGCTGAGCAGTGGGGGAATCGGGATGAGCAGTTCTTC
>TRBJ2-7|once|TRBV10-2|-
CASSENEQYF
TGCGCCAGCAGTGAAAACGAGCAGTACTTC
>TRBJ2-7|-|TRBV18|-
CASSPTRSSYEQYF
TGTGCCAGCTCACCCACGCGCAGCTCCTACGAGCAGTACTTC
>TRBJ2-4|-|TRBV6-5|-
CASRLRDGKNIQYF
TGTGCCAGCAGGCTCAGGGATGGGAAAAACATTCAGTACTTC
>TRBJ2-1|-|TRBV7-8|TRBD1
CASSLTGGNEQFF
TGTGCCAGCAGCCTGACAGGGGGGAATGAGCAGTTCTTC
>TRBJ2-1|-|TRBV29-1|-
CSVDGRGLYNEQFF
TGCAGCGTTGATGGCCGGGGGCTTTACAATGAGCAGTTCTTC
>TRBJ2-7|-|TRBV3-1/TRBV3-2|-
CASSPGGSLYEQYF
TGTGCCAGCAGCCCGGGGGGCTCCCTCTACGAGCAGTACTTC